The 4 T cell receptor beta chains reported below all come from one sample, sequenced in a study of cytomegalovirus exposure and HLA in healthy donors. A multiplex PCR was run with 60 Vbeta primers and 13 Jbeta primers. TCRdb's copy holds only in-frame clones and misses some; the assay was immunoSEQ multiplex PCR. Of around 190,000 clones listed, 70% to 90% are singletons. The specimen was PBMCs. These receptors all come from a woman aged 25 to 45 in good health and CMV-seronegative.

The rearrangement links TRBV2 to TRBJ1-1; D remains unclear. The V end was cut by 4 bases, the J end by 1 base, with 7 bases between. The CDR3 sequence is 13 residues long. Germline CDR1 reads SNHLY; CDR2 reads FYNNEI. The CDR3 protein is CASSAAGNTEAFF. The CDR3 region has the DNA TGTGCCAGCAGTGCGGCAGGGAACACTGAAGCTTTCTTT.

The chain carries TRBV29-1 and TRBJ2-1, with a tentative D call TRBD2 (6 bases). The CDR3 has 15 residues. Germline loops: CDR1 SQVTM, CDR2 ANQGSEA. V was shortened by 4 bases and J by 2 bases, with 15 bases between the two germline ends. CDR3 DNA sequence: TGCAGCGTTGGACTATCGGCTAGCGCCTACAATGAGCAGTTCTTC. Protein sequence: CSVGLSASAYNEQFF.

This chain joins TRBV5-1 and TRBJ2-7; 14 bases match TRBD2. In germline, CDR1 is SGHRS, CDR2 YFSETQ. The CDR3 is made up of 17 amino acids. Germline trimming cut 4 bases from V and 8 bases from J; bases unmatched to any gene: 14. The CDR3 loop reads CASSVGTSGSLSRQQYF. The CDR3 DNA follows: TGCGCCAGCAGCGTGGGGACTAGCGGGAGTCTCAGCCGCCAGCAGTACTTC.

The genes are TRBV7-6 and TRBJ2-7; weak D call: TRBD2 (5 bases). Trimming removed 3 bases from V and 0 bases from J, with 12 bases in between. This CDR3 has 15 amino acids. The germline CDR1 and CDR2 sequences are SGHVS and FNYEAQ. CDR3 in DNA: TGTGCCAGCAGCTTGCAAAGCGGAAGCTCCTACGAGCAGTACTTC. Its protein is CASSLQSGSSYEQYF.